At least ten counts were recorded for the clone carrying this T cell receptor (beta chain). Its target is not known. This entry comes from a study of regulatory T cells in long-lasting Graves disease. Findings of the study overall: Persistent Graves' disease cases displayed lower TCR diversity than newly diagnosed ones. Persistent disease exhibited a predilection for TRBV28, TRBJ1-2 and TRBJ2-5.

CDR3 regions were amplified by Arm-PCR using iRepertoire HTBI primers to build TCR beta libraries. TCRdb called the multiplex PCR reads again in MiXCR, with one record for every CDR3 protein. The sample lists hundreds of thousands of distinct CDR3 sequences; roughly 21% were seen once. Per germline, CDR1 SGDLS and CDR2 YYNGEE. CDR3 length: 14 amino acids. The V end was cut by 0 bases, the J end by 0 bases, with 6 bases between. Time point of the sample: persistent/refractory GD, antithyroid drugs over 5 years with positive TRAb. PBMC-extracted RNA yielded the TCR library. The sequencing here drew on peripheral blood mononuclear cells (PBMCs), taken when the disease was refractory, from a patient treated with antithyroid drugs. The chain uses TRBV9 and TRBJ2-5, with D hard to call. The TCR sequence derives from a female donor with Graves disease. CDR3 sequence: CASSVGMYQETQYF. The DNA of the CDR3 is TGTGCCAGCAGCGTAGGAATGTACCAAGAGACCCAGTACTTC.